A single sample gave rise to the 23 T cell receptor beta chains below, sequenced in a study of molecular identifiers for immune sequencing clone quantification. A single record per CDR3 protein comes from TCRdb applying MiXCR to the PCR reads. The table has some 590,000 distinct CDR3 sequences, 25% seen once. Sequenced material: naive CD8+ T cells from blood, with Jurkat cell RNA spiked in. The subset is: FACS-sorted CD8+CD4-CCR7+CD45RA+ naive T cells. All receptors derive from a human donor in good health. Some libraries in this study had Jurkat cell RNA spiked in.

V and J are TRBV2 and TRBJ2-4; TRBD2 aligns across 8 bases. The CDR3 loop spans 20 amino acids. J was trimmed by 1 base and V by 1 base; bases with no gene match: 15. Germline assignment: CDR1 SNHLY and CDR2 FYNNEI. Here the CDR3 reads CASSEGRLAPIRQAKNIQYF. The DNA for the CDR3 is TGTGCCAGCAGTGAAGGACGACTAGCGCCTATTCGGCAGGCCAAAAACATTCAGTACTTC.

As concerns this clonotype: The junction departs from germline at one end; a sequencing error may be responsible. The rearrangement joins TRBV27 to TRBJ1-1; unclear D gene. This CDR3 region has 15 residues. CDR1 MNHEY and CDR2 SMNVEV come from the germline V gene (reference sequence). The chain's CDR3 is CASSLREPLGTEAVF. The CDR3 DNA sequence: TGTGCCAGCAGTTTACGGGAACCCCTGGGCACTGAAGCTGTCTTT.

As regards this clonotype: A read error may produce the germline difference seen at one junction end. The chain is built from TRBV28 and TRBJ2-7; D is undetermined. Germline V gene lookup returns CDR1 MDHEN and CDR2 SYDVKM. The CDR3 loop spans 14 amino acids. The chain's CDR3 is CVSSWEGLDYEQYF. The CDR3 DNA is TGTGTCAGCAGTTGGGAAGGGCTCGACTACGAGCAGTACTTC. The variable domain in full, with the rest retrieved from reference TRBV28 and TRBJ2-7, is DVKVTQSSRYLVKRTGEKVFLECVQDMDHENMFWYRQDPGLGLRLIYFSYDVKMKEKGDIPEGYSVSREKKERFSLILESASTNQTSMYLCVSSWEGLDYEQYFGPGTRLTVT.

This clonotype was seen a few times. The chain combines TRBV27 with TRBJ1-6, with D possibly matching TRBD1 (5 bases). This CDR3 contains 16 residues. The V end lost 5 bases, the J end lost 0 bases, and 11 bases lay between the germline ends. Germline V gene sequence: CDR1 MNHEY, CDR2 SMNVEV (reference sequence). In nucleotides, the CDR3 is TGTGCCAGCAGTCCGGCGGGGGGCTCCTATAATTCACCCCTCCACTTT. Protein product: CASSPAGGSYNSPLHF.

On this clonotype: Being one base from a much bigger clone, this may be a read error. The V and J genes are TRBV7-9 and TRBJ2-2; 9 bases are shared with TRBD1. CDR1 and CDR2 (germline): SEHNR, FQNEAQ (reference sequence). The CDR3 extends over 15 amino acids. Trimming took 7 bases from V and 6 from J; bases not matched to a gene: 9. The CDR3 spells CASTRGDRVAGELFF. DNA for the CDR3: TGTGCCAGCACCAGGGGGGACAGGGTCGCCGGGGAGCTGTTTTTT.

The J gene is TRBJ2-1, the V gene TRBV30; the match to TRBD2 covers 9 bases. The CDR3 length is 16 residues. With 7 bases clipped from V and 8 bases from J, the junction kept 18 bases outside the gene matches. In germline, CDR1 is GTSNPN, CDR2 SVGIG (reference sequence). The CDR3 here is CASQRAGGLNGDEQFF. CDR3 nucleotide sequence: TGTGCCTCCCAACGAGCGGGGGGTTTGAATGGGGATGAGCAGTTCTTC.

This clonotype was counted many times. The chain couples TRBV7-9 to TRBJ1-6; weak D call: TRBD1 (6 bases). The ends were cut back, 5 bases at V and 9 bases at J, with 14 bases in the middle. In germline, CDR1 is SEHNR, CDR2 FQNEAQ (reference sequence). The CDR3 has 14 residues. The CDR3 nucleotides read TGTGCCAGCAGCCAAACAGGACAGCTTTCACCCCTCCACTTT. This encodes CASSQTGQLSPLHF.

This clonotype was seen only a few times. The chain has TRBV9 and TRBJ2-7, with no clear D. CDR3 size: 13 residues. The V gene's germline CDR1 is SGDLS and CDR2 YYNGEE. The V and J ends lost 2 bases and 6 bases respectively, with 12 bases between them. The CDR3 nucleotides read TGTGCCAGCAGCGTCGTCACCATGGGCGAGCAGTACTTC. It yields the protein CASSVVTMGEQYF.

For this clonotype: Mismatch with germline at one junction end may stem from a read error. The gene calls are TRBV12-3 or TRBV12-4 and TRBJ1-5; TRBD1 is a possible D gene (6 bases). The CDR3 consists of 14 residues. CDR3 bases: TGTGCCAGCAGTTTAGATAGGGACAATCATCCCCAGCATTTT. This sequence encodes CASSLDRDNHPQHF.

This clonotype has ten or more counts. J is TRBJ1-1 and V is TRBV6-5, with 9 bases lining up with TRBD1. The CDR3 has 13 amino acids. The J segment lost 1 base and the V segment lost 8 bases, leaving 2 bases of the junction unmatched. Germline values: CDR1 MNHEY, CDR2 SVGAGI. CDR3: CASRDRANTEAFF. The DNA of the CDR3 is TGTGCCAGCCGGGACAGGGCGAACACTGAAGCTTTCTTT.

Ten or more counts support this clonotype. The chain couples TRBV14 to TRBJ2-3, with 14 bases fitting TRBD2. Germline V gives CDR1 SGHDN, CDR2 FVKESK. The V and J ends lost 0 bases and 8 bases, in that order; junction bases with no gene match: 13. The CDR3 contains 19 residues. The CDR3 sequence is CASSQDPRLAGGPSSTQYF. The CDR3 nucleotides are TGTGCCAGCAGCCAAGATCCCCGACTAGCGGGGGGGCCCTCTTCTACGCAGTATTTT.

This clonotype was recorded many times. The chain carries TRBV6-5 and TRBJ2-7; the D gene is possibly TRBD2 (5 bases). The CDR3 extends over 14 amino acids. Germline V gene lookup returns CDR1 MNHEY and CDR2 SVGAGI. The V end lost 0 bases, the J end lost 7 bases, and 13 bases lay between the germline ends. The CDR3 here is CASSYSYTSGEQYF. The CDR3 nucleotides are TGTGCCAGCAGTTACTCGTACACTTCGGGGGAGCAGTACTTC.

There are many counts of this clonotype. This rearrangement joins TRBV14 to TRBJ2-7, with D unclear. This CDR3 has 13 residues. With 1 base removed from V and 7 bases from J, the gap between germline ends came to 11 bases. Germline V lookup: CDR1 SGHDN, CDR2 FVKESK. CDR3: CASSQAGLSEQYF. The DNA of the CDR3 is TGTGCCAGCAGCCAAGCCGGTCTCTCAGAGCAGTACTTC.

This clonotype was picked up one time. The rearrangement links TRBV7-9 to TRBJ2-2; 7 bases map to TRBD1. Germline trimming cut 5 bases from V and 13 bases from J; bases unmatched to any gene: 22. The germline gives CDR1 SEHNR, CDR2 FQNEAQ (reference sequence). The CDR3 is 17 residues long. The CDR3 loop reads CASSHRAEDRVQGRLFF. CDR3 nucleotide sequence: TGTGCCAGCAGCCACCGCGCTGAAGACAGGGTTCAGGGTCGGCTGTTTTTT.

This clonotype was picked up a small number of times. The chain carries TRBV24-1 and TRBJ2-3, with D possibly TRBD2 on 6 matching bases. Germline loops: CDR1 KGHDR, CDR2 SFDVKD. The ends were cut back, 1 base at V and 4 bases at J, with 14 bases in the middle. This CDR3 spans 16 amino acids. CDR3: CATSDFGSTDADTQYF. In nucleotides, the CDR3 is TGTGCCACCAGTGATTTCGGGAGCACAGACGCAGATACGCAGTATTTT.

The rearrangement uses TRBV30 and TRBJ2-1; D remains unclear. The CDR3 length is 13 residues. Germline CDR1 and CDR2: GTSNPN and SVGIG (reference sequence). V was cut by 1 base and J by 6 bases, with 10 bases left in between. The chain's CDR3 is CAWSESRSNEQFF. The CDR3 bases are TGTGCCTGGAGTGAAAGCAGATCCAATGAGCAGTTCTTC.

V usage is TRBV19 and J usage is TRBJ2-3; 8 bases are a match to TRBD2. V lost 1 base, J lost 3 bases, and 6 bases stayed unmatched. The V gene's germline CDR1 is LNHDA and CDR2 SQIVND (reference sequence). The CDR3 length is 16 residues. CDR3 in amino acids: CASSIVAGGETDTQYF. The CDR3 region has the DNA TGTGCCAGTAGTATAGTGGCGGGGGGCGAGACAGATACGCAGTATTTT.

Points on this clonotype: A much larger clone lies a single base off, so this may be a read error. This sequence joins TRBV27 and TRBJ2-7, with D perhaps TRBD1 (6 bases). V was trimmed by 6 bases and J by 3 bases, leaving 15 bases between them. The CDR3 contains 14 residues. Germline CDR1 is MNHEY and CDR2 is SMNVEV (reference sequence). CDR3 sequence reads: CASSVGRGGYEQYF. The DNA of the CDR3 is TGTGCCAGCAGCGTGGGTAGAGGGGGCTACGAGCAGTACTTC.

This clonotype was detected a few times. The chain uses TRBV4-3 and TRBJ1-2; 9 bases align to TRBD1. Germline CDR1 reads LGHNA; CDR2 reads YSLEER. V lost 4 bases to trimming and J lost 5 bases; unmatched junction nucleotides: 8. CDR3 size: 15 residues. The CDR3 bases are TGCGCCAGCAGCCCCGTTGGACAGGGGTGGTATGGCTACACCTTC. This gives the protein CASSPVGQGWYGYTF.

Regarding this clonotype: A single base separates this from a much larger clone, so it may be a read error. The chain uses TRBV27 and TRBJ2-2; unclear D gene. V was pared by 3 bases and J by 3 bases, with 20 bases between. The CDR3 is made up of 18 amino acids. From germline, CDR1 is MNHEY and CDR2 SMNVEV (reference sequence). The CDR3 sequence: CASSFSLQLQPHTGELFF. For the CDR3, the DNA is TGTGCCAGCAGTTTTTCTCTTCAGCTTCAGCCGCACACCGGGGAGCTGTTTTTT.

This clonotype came up many times. The rearrangement links TRBV2 to TRBJ2-5; the match to TRBD2 covers 10 bases. Germline V gene sequence: CDR1 SNHLY, CDR2 FYNNEI. Trimming at V came to 8 bases and at J to 6 bases, leaving 15 bases not matched to a gene. CDR3 size: 16 residues. In DNA form, the CDR3 reads TGTGCCAGCGAAACTCCGAGCGGGGGGGCCGTAAAGACCCAGTACTTC. Translation gives CASETPSGGAVKTQYF.

This clonotype was observed at least ten times. The chain carries TRBV6-5 and TRBJ2-3; 10 nucleotides agree with TRBD2. Looked up from germline, CDR1 is MNHEY and CDR2 is SVGAGI. This CDR3 spans 18 amino acids. Trimming cost V 0 bases and J 2 bases; bases outside gene matches: 8. The CDR3 protein is CASSYSIPLAGVTDTQYF. For the CDR3, the DNA is TGTGCCAGCAGTTACTCCATCCCCCTAGCGGGAGTCACAGATACGCAGTATTTT.

This clonotype was picked up many times. The chain couples TRBV7-3 to TRBJ2-3; 10 positions match TRBD2. Germline loops: CDR1 SGHTA, CDR2 FQGTGA. V shed 5 bases, J shed 3 bases, and the junction held 5 bases outside the gene matches. The CDR3 consists of 15 residues. CDR3 protein: CASSPRTSGTDTQYF. The CDR3 DNA reads TGTGCCAGCAGCCCGCGGACTAGCGGAACAGATACGCAGTATTTT.